This T cell receptor beta chain appears in the sequencing data of a study of shared clonotypes between healthy human individuals (dated by TCRdb to 2019 to 2021). At the level of the whole study: The cohort comprised two women and a few men aged 18 to 49 years. To estimate repertoire size and how much clonotype sharing occurs between individuals, the study deeply sequenced the blood TCR repertoires of five healthy adults. To increase sequencing depth and limit assay-specific biases, TCR repertoire library preparation and sequencing were carried out by different laboratories using diverse techniques. Per donor, leukapheresis produced somewhere between about 0.85 and 10 billion PBMCs. Per donor, three plates each were used for CD4 naive and CD4 memory, two for CD8 naive, and one for CD8 memory.

Study-wide conclusions, independent of this receptor: Clonotypes shared by all four sorted-subset donors showed higher generation probabilities than non-shared clonotypes. Even with the large sequencing depth, rarefaction of the sorted-subset datasets indicated that sequencing was incomplete. Naive subsets generally had larger estimated clonotype richness than memory subsets did. Because the study included only a small number of donors, the genetic and exposure-history diversity represented was limited. Sampling was restricted to blood, and TCR repertoires in tissues likely differ from the TCR repertoires found in blood. Based on pairwise subsampling, the degree of clonotype sharing among donors was expected to be affected by sequencing depth. About 4.5% of naive CD4, approximately 3.7% of naive CD8, around 2.3% of memory CD4, and 0.35% to 0.5% of memory CD8 clonotypes were shared across several donors.

Using the deep immunoSEQ assay, TCR CDR3 regions were amplified from genomic DNA by multiplex PCR. For each cell subset, the extracted genomic DNA was distributed evenly across all wells of several immunoSEQ 96-well plates, and each plate served as one replicate. For sorted subsets, 150 to 200 ng genomic DNA, equal to 30,000 to 35,000 T cell genomes, was loaded into each replicate PCR. Purified libraries were measured with a Qubit 3.0 fluorometer, size-checked on a Bioanalyzer 2100, and measured again with the KAPA Library Quantification kit. Every immunoSEQ 96-well plate was sequenced on a dedicated single-read 150-cycle Illumina NextSeq 550 flow cell. As for how the authors treated the data: Because the immunoSEQ output included only junctional sequences and no quality scores, the filtering could not be the same as the filtering used for full-length reads. Sequences were annotated with PyIR, a Python wrapper for IgBLAST v1.9, and V/J genes and CDR3 were assigned using IMGT germline references. Reads with weak V/J assignments (E-value above 1e-6), missing CDR3, stop codons, out-of-frame junctions, or ambiguous translated residues were removed. V3J clonotypes were defined as sequences sharing an identical inferred V gene, J gene, and CDR3 amino acid sequence. To compute the percentage overlap between repertoires, the number of shared unique clonotypes was divided by the size of the smaller repertoire. RTK rarefaction, the Chao1 estimator, and Recon v2.1 estimates of unobserved clonotypes were used to assess repertoire richness. For all TCRbeta clonotypes obtained by the gDNA method from a few donors, generation probabilities were computed with OLGA. The source is immuneACCESS, and TCRdb retained only in-frame sequences with V and J called. Part of the clones is not carried over; for the studies checked, unresolved V genes explain less than half of this, and the remainder is unexplained. V and J calls and clone size are as listed in that table; D and trimming were resolved from the DNA. This sample lists about 2.4 million clones; roughly 92% were detected once. Together, the top ten hold around 0.15% of the sample.

The donors were healthy, HIV-negative adults with no recently reported acute infections or vaccinations. All donors were Caucasian adults living in Nashville, Tennessee, USA. CD4+ T cells were enriched by magnetic negative selection; naive cells were then positively selected on CD45RA, and the negative fraction formed the memory subset. After blood collection by leukapheresis, PBMCs were isolated using Ficoll-Histopaque density gradient centrifugation and then cryopreserved in the vapor phase of liquid nitrogen. Analytical flow cytometry was used to check the purity and quantity of each magnetically sorted T cell population. Genomic DNA was isolated from every sorted fraction and measured by UV absorbance on a Nanodrop 2000c. With respect to this clone: There is no known antigen for this receptor. The input lacks base qualities; no much larger clone sits a single base away.

V loses 5 bases of germline sequence and J loses 3 bases, and the interval between the two ends is 14 bases. The germline V gene sets CDR1 to KGHSH and CDR2 to LQKENI. From the cysteine up to the phenylalanine, the CDR3 has a length of 15 residues. Only the CDR3 part of the read is kept: 45 bases, read in frame from the first base. Recombination connected TRBV18 to TRBJ1-5; the D gene is perhaps TRBD1, on 5 matching bases. This clonotype was sampled from a man between 18 and 35 years old in good health. Input material: naive CD4+ T cells sorted from blood. Per the publication, the cell subset or site label means: CD45RA+ positively selected. The DNA reads as follows: TGTGCCAGCTCATCCAGCGGGACCGCCAATCAGCCCCAGCATTTT. The encoded protein is CASSSSGTANQPQHF.